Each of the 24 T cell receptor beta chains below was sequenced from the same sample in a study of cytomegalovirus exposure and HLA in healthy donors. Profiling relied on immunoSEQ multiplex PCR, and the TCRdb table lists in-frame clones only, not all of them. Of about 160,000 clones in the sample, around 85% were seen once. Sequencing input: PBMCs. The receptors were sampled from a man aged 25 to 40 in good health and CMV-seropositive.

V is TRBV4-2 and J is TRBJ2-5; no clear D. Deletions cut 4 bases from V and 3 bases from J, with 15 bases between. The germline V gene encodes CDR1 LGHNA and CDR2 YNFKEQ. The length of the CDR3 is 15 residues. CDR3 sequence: CASSPFGFPEETQYF. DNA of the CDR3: TGTGCCAGCAGCCCCTTTGGCTTTCCCGAAGAGACCCAGTACTTC.

CDR3 residues: CASSLVQGRFDEQYF. Written as DNA, the CDR3 is TGTGCCAGCAGCTTAGTGCAGGGAAGGTTTGACGAGCAGTACTTC. The genes are TRBV7-2 and TRBJ2-7, with D perhaps matching TRBD1 (5 bases). CDR3 length equals 15 residues. CDR1 is SGHTA and CDR2 is FQGNSA in the germline V gene. Trimming took off 1 base at V and 5 bases at J, with 15 bases between the two ends.

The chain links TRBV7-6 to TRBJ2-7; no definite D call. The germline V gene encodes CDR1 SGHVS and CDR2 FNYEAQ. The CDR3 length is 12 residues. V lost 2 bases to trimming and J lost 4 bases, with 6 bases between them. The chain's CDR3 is CASSLSRYEQYF. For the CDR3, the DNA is TGTGCCAGCAGCTTATCCAGATACGAGCAGTACTTC.

CDR3 protein: CASTRIADWGEYF. For the CDR3, the DNA is TGTGCCAGCACTCGCATAGCCGACTGGGGCGAGTACTTC. The chain carries TRBV6-5 and TRBJ2-5; D might be TRBD1 (5 bases). The CDR3 loop spans 13 amino acids. Trimming stripped 7 bases from V and 12 bases from J, with 21 bases between. The germline CDR1 and CDR2 sequences are MNHEY and SVGAGI.

CDR3 sequence (DNA): TGTGCCAGTAGTTTTAGGGGGACTAATGAAAAACTGTTTTTT. Translation: CASSFRGTNEKLFF. This chain connects TRBV19 to TRBJ1-4, with a tentative D call TRBD1 (6 bases). With 5 bases removed from V and 2 bases from J, the gap between germline ends came to 9 bases. This CDR3 spans 14 amino acids. CDR1 and CDR2 from the germline V gene are LNHDA and SQIVND (reference sequence).

The CDR3 reads CASRSTGALYQPQHF. The CDR3 coding sequence is TGTGCCAGCAGATCAACAGGGGCTCTTTATCAGCCCCAGCATTTT. This chain joins TRBV27 and TRBJ1-5; 7 nucleotides line up with TRBD1. Germline loops: CDR1 MNHEY, CDR2 SMNVEV (reference sequence). V shed 6 bases, J shed 5 bases, and the junction held 10 bases outside the gene matches. This CDR3 region has 15 residues.

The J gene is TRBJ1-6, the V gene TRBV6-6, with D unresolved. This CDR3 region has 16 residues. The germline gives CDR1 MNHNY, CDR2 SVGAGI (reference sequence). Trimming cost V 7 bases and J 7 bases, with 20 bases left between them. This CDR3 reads CASTPSPGTRNSPLHF. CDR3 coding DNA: TGTGCCAGCACCCCATCCCCCGGCACGAGGAATTCACCCCTCCACTTT.

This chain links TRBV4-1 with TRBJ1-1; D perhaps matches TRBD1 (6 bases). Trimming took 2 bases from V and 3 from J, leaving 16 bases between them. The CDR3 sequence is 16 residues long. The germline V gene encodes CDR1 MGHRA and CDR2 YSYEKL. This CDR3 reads CASSQPTGFRDTEAFF. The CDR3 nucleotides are TGCGCCAGCAGCCAACCGACAGGATTCCGAGACACTGAAGCTTTCTTT.

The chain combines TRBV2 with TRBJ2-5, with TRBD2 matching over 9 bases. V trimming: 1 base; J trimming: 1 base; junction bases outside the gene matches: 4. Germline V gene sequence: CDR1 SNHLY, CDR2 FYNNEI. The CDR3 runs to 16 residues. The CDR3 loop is CASSEGSGGPQETQYF. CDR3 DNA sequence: TGTGCCAGCAGTGAAGGGAGCGGGGGGCCCCAAGAGACCCAGTACTTC.

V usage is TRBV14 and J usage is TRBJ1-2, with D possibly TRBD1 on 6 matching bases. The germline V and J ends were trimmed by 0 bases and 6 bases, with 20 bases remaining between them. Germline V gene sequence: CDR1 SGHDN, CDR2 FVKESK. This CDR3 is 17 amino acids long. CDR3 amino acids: CASSQDIVGAHLDGYTF. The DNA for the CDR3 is TGTGCCAGCAGCCAAGATATTGTGGGGGCACATTTGGATGGCTACACCTTC. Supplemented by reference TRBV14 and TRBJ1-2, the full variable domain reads EAGVTQFPSHSVIEKGQTVTLRCDPISGHDNLYWYRRVMGKEIKFLLHFVKESKQDESGMPNNRFLAERTGGTYSTLKVQPAELEDSGVYFCASSQDIVGAHLDGYTFGSGTRLTVV.

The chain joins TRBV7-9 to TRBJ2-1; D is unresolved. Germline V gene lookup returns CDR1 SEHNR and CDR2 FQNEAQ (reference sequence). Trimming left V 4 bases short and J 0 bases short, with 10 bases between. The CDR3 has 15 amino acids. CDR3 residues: CASSYTESSYNEQFF. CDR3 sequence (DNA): TGTGCCAGCAGCTACACAGAGAGCTCCTACAATGAGCAGTTCTTC.

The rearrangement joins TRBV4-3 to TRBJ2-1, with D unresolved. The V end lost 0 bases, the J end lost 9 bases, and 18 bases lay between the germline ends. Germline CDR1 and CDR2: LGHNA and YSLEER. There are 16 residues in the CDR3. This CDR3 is CASSQDLGQRLGEQFF. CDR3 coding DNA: TGCGCCAGCAGCCAAGATCTAGGCCAGCGTTTGGGTGAGCAGTTCTTC.

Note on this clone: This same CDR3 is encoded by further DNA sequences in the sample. Written as DNA, the CDR3 is TGTGCCTGGAGTGACAGGGGGCAAGAGACCCAGTACTTC. It translates to CAWSDRGQETQYF. The chain uses TRBV30 and TRBJ2-5, with 8 bases matching TRBD1. This CDR3 has 13 amino acids. V was clipped by 1 base and J by 2 bases; unmatched bases: 0. Germline V CDR1 and CDR2: GTSNPN, SVGIG (reference sequence).

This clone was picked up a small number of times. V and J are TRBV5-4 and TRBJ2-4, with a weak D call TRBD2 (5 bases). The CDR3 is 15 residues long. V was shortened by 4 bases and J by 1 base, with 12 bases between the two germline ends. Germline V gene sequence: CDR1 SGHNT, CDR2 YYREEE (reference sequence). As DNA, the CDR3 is TGTGCCAGCAGCACCGGACTTCTTGCCAAAAACATTCAGTACTTC. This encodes CASSTGLLAKNIQYF.

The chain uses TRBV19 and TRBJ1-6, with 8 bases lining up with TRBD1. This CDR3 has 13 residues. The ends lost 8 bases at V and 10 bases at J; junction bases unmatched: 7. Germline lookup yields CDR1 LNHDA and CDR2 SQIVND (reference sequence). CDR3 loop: CASSTGVVSPLHF. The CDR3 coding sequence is TGTGCCAGTTCGACAGGGGTGGTCTCACCCCTCCACTTT.

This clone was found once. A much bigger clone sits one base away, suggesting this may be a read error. The CDR3 region is CASSSSTSGREYEQYF. The CDR3 coding sequence is TGTGCCAGCAGCTCATCGACTAGCGGGAGGGAGTACGAGCAGTACTTC. The rearrangement joins TRBV7-9 to TRBJ2-7; 14 bases map to TRBD2. The CDR3 has 16 amino acids. From germline, CDR1 is SEHNR and CDR2 FQNEAQ (reference sequence). J lost 4 bases, V lost 4 bases, and 6 bases had no gene match.

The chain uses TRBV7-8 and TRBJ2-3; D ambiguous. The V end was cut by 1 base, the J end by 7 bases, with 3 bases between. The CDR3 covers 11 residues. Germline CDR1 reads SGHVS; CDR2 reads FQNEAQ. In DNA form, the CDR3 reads TGTGCCAGCAGCTTAGACTATACGCAGTATTTT. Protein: CASSLDYTQYF.

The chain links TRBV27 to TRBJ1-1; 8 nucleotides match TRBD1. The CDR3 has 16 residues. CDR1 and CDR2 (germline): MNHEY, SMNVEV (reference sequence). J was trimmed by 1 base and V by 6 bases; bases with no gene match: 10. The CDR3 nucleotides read TGTGCCAGCAGAGACGCCGGGACAGGAAGGAACACTGAAGCTTTCTTT. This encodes CASRDAGTGRNTEAFF.

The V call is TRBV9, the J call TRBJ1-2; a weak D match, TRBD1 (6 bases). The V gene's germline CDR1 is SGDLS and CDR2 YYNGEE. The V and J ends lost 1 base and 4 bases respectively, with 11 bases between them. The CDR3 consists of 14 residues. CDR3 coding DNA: TGTGCCAGCAGCGTATCAGAAGGGGGCTATGGCTACACCTTC. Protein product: CASSVSEGGYGYTF.

This CDR3 is CASSLTGGTTEAFF. CDR3 nucleotide sequence: TGTGCCAGTAGTCTGACAGGGGGCACCACTGAAGCTTTCTTT. The rearrangement joins TRBV19 to TRBJ1-1; 10 nucleotides align to TRBD1. The V and J ends lost 5 bases and 4 bases, in that order; junction bases with no gene match: 4. This CDR3 spans 14 amino acids. The V gene's germline CDR1 is LNHDA and CDR2 SQIVND (reference sequence).

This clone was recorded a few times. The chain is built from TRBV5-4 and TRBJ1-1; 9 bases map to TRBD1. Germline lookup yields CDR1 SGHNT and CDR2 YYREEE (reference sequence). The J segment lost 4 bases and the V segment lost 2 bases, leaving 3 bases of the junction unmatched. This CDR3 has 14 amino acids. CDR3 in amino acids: CASSFGQGSTEAFF. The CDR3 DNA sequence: TGTGCCAGCAGCTTTGGACAGGGGAGCACTGAAGCTTTCTTT. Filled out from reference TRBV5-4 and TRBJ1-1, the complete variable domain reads ETGVTQSPTHLIKTRGQQVTLRCSSQSGHNTVSWYQQALGQGPQFIFQYYREEENGRGNFPPRFSGLQFPNYSSELNVNALELDDSALYLCASSFGQGSTEAFFGQGTRLTVV.

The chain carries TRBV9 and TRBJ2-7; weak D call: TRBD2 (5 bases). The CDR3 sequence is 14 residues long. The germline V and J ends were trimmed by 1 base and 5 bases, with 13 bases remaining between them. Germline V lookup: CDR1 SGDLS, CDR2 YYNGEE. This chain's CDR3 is CASSVRPMEDEQYF. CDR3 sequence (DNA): TGTGCCAGCAGCGTACGACCTATGGAGGACGAGCAGTACTTC.

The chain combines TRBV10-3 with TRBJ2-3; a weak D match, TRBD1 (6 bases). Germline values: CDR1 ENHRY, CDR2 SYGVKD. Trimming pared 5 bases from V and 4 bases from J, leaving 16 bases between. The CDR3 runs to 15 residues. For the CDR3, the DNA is TGTGCCATCAGTATAGACAGGTCCGGTTCAGATACGCAGTATTTT. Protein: CAISIDRSGSDTQYF.

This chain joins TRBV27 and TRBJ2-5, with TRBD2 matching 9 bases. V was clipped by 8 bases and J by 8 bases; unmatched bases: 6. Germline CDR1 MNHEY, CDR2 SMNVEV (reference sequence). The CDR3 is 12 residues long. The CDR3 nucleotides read TGTGCCAGCGGGGGACTAGCCCAAACCCAGTACTTC. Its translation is CASGGLAQTQYF.